These 19 T cell receptor beta chains came from one sample sequenced in a study of T-cell reconstitution after alpha-beta-depleted transplantation in children (dated by TCRdb to 2016 to 2018). In light of the paper, this sample's treatment or condition label describes: allogeneic hematopoietic cell transplantation with graft depleted of TCRalphabeta T cells and CD19 B cells. Libraries were prepared through PCR. Instrument on record: Illumina HiSeq 2500. TCR library preparation used molecular barcoding, with unique molecular identifiers applied to normalize quantification of the TCRbeta repertoire. TCRdb itself trimmed the public reads at Q25 with fastp, ran MiXCR and retained productive beta chains. One record per CDR3 amino acid sequence lists the most common genes and DNA. In all, the sample holds 540,000 or so distinct CDR3 sequences, and about 21% of those were seen once. The ten top clones hold 13% to 15% of the sample.

The specimen was PBMCs, mostly from graft donor cells, collected 360 days after TCRalphabeta/CD19-depleted stem cell transplant. The receptor source for this set is a boy younger than two who had a stem cell transplant for acute myeloid leukemia, so the T cells may come from the graft donor.

This chain links TRBV10-3 with TRBJ2-7; maybe TRBD2 (7 bases). Germline V gene sequence: CDR1 ENHRY, CDR2 SYGVKD. The CDR3 totals 15 residues. Trimming pared 0 bases from V and 5 bases from J, leaving 14 bases between. CDR3 DNA: TGTGCCATCAGTGAGTCCCACAGGGAGGGGGACGAGCAGTACTTC. Amino acid sequence: CAISESHREGDEQYF.

This clonotype was recorded at least ten times. This chain links TRBV20-1 with TRBJ1-6, with a possible D match to TRBD1 (5 bases). This CDR3 spans 12 amino acids. Trimming stripped 3 bases from V and 8 bases from J, with 8 bases between. Germline CDR1 and CDR2: DFQATT and SNEGSKA (reference sequence). Here the CDR3 DNA reads TGCAGTGCTAGGGGGGGGGATTCACCCCTCCACTTT. It is translated as CSARGGDSPLHF.

The sample holds a few counts of this clonotype. This sequence joins TRBV20-1 and TRBJ2-3, with D perhaps TRBD1 or TRBD2 (6 bases each). Germline V gene sequence: CDR1 DFQATT, CDR2 SNEGSKA (reference sequence). The ends were cut back, 1 base at V and 13 bases at J, with 12 bases in the middle. This CDR3 has 11 amino acids. This CDR3 reads CSARVGGRKYF. In DNA form, the CDR3 reads TGCAGTGCTAGAGTCGGGGGCCGAAAGTATTTT.

The CDR3 reads CASSLVSGSGGAYSYNEQFF. As DNA, the CDR3 is TGTGCCAGCAGCTTGGTCTCGGGTAGCGGGGGCGCCTACTCCTACAATGAGCAGTTCTTC. The gene calls are TRBV5-4 and TRBJ2-1; 9 bases line up with TRBD2. Germline CDR1 is SGHNT and CDR2 is YYREEE (reference sequence). The CDR3 extends over 20 amino acids. V was clipped by 0 bases and J by 0 bases; unmatched bases: 13.

The chain is built from TRBV30 and TRBJ2-2; D possibly corresponds to TRBD2 (5 bases). V lost 4 bases and J 4 bases, leaving 13 bases between the germline ends. CDR3 length equals 14 residues. Germline V gene lookup returns CDR1 GTSNPN and CDR2 SVGIG (reference sequence). The CDR3 nucleotides read TGTGCCTGGATACCCCCGGCGGGCACCGGGGAGCTGTTTTTT. As protein: CAWIPPAGTGELFF.

V gene TRBV11-2 combines with J gene TRBJ2-7; unclear D gene. The germline V gene has CDR1 SGHAT and CDR2 FQNNGV. Trimming shortened V by 0 bases and J by 3 bases, and 12 bases separated the two germline ends. This CDR3 has 15 residues. The CDR3 loop is CASSLDIGDHYEQYV. CDR3 sequence (DNA): TGTGCCAGCAGCTTAGATATTGGGGATCACTACGAGCAGTACGTC.

The chain recombines TRBV6-5 with TRBJ2-3, with TRBD2 identical over 10 bases. CDR1 and CDR2 (germline): MNHEY, SVGAGI. CDR3 size: 19 residues. V shed 2 bases and J 0 bases; nucleotides not matched to a gene: 11. The CDR3 is CASSYLRLAGASSTDTQYF. DNA of the CDR3: TGTGCCAGCAGTTACCTTCGGCTAGCGGGGGCCTCTAGCACAGATACGCAGTATTTT.

This chain connects TRBV20-1 to TRBJ2-3; D perhaps matches TRBD2 (6 bases). The CDR3 totals 13 residues. Trimming removed 3 bases from V and 10 bases from J, with 17 bases in between. The germline CDR1 and CDR2 sequences are DFQATT and SNEGSKA (reference sequence). CDR3 in amino acids: CSASVGDSPSQYF. CDR3 DNA: TGCAGTGCTAGCGTGGGGGACTCCCCCTCGCAGTATTTT.

This clonotype was observed a few times. This chain uses TRBV4-3 with TRBJ2-2; 7 bases fit TRBD1. The length of the CDR3 is 18 residues. The germline gives CDR1 LGHNA, CDR2 YSLEER. Trimming cost V 0 bases and J 1 base; bases outside gene matches: 8. DNA for the CDR3: TGCGCCAGCAGCCAAGATCTGGGAGACAGGGAGAACACCGGGGAGCTGTTTTTT. This gives the protein CASSQDLGDRENTGELFF.

Ten or more counts support this clonotype. V and J are TRBV20-1 and TRBJ2-1; 9 bases agree with TRBD2. Germline CDR1 reads DFQATT; CDR2 reads SNEGSKA (reference sequence). The CDR3 is made up of 16 amino acids. With V trimmed by 5 bases and J by 4 bases, 12 bases remained unmatched. The CDR3 sequence is CSARIEAGGGYNEQFF. The CDR3 bases are TGCAGTGCTCGTATTGAAGCGGGGGGCGGGTACAATGAGCAGTTCTTC.

This clonotype occurred many times. The chain joins TRBV12-3 or TRBV12-4 to TRBJ2-7; D is undetermined. The CDR3 has 14 residues. V gave up 6 bases and J gave up 2 bases, with 14 bases separating them. CDR3 sequence reads: CASSLRSHTYEQYF. The CDR3 DNA is TGTGCCAGCAGCCTACGATCTCATACCTACGAGCAGTACTTC.

This rearrangement joins TRBV7-8 to TRBJ1-2; possibly TRBD1 for D (6 bases). Deletions cut 6 bases from V and 4 bases from J, with 18 bases between. CDR3 length: 15 amino acids. Germline lookup yields CDR1 SGHVS and CDR2 FQNEAQ. CDR3 sequence (DNA): TGTGCCAGCAGTGGGTCGTACAGGGACTTCTATGGCTACACCTTC. Translation gives CASSGSYRDFYGYTF. Together with reference TRBV7-8 and TRBJ1-2, the CDR3 gives the full variable domain: GAGVSQSPRYKVAKRGQDVALRCDPISGHVSLFWYQQALGQGPEFLTYFQNEAQLDKSGLPSDRFFAERPEGSVSTLKIQRTQQEDSAVYLCASSGSYRDFYGYTFGSGTRLTVV.

Only a few counts were recorded for this clonotype. A much larger clone lies a single base off, so this may be a read error. This rearrangement joins TRBV3-1 to TRBJ2-2; 8 bases map to TRBD1. This CDR3 comprises 17 residues. The germline CDR1 and CDR2 sequences are LGHDT and YNNKEL (reference sequence). The CDR3 spells CASCQGGGTGPTGELFF. For the CDR3, the DNA is TGTGCCAGCTGCCAGGGAGGCGGGACAGGCCCCACCGGGGAGCTGTTTTTT.

This clonotype was recorded many times. V usage is TRBV15 and J usage is TRBJ2-7; tentatively, D is TRBD2 (5 bases). Trimming cost V 0 bases and J 4 bases, with 7 bases left between them. This CDR3 is built from 13 residues. CDR1 LNHNV and CDR2 YYDKDF come from the germline V gene (reference sequence). The CDR3: CATSRDTGYEQYV. The CDR3 nucleotides are TGTGCCACCAGCAGAGATACGGGGTACGAGCAGTACGTC.

This clonotype was counted a few times. It is likely a read error, because the conserved phenylalanine at the end of the CDR3 is missing. Because the CDR3's place on the DNA is in doubt, the DNA is left out and the CDR3 is given as listed by TCRdb. CDR3 sequence reads: CSAGTANSRL. The chain uses TRBV20-1 and TRBJ1-1. Germline V gene sequence: CDR1 DFQATT, CDR2 SNEGSKA (reference sequence). Ends included, the CDR3 has 10 residues.

The sample holds many counts of this clonotype. The gene calls are TRBV29-1 and TRBJ2-1; D is undetermined. From germline, CDR1 is SQVTM and CDR2 ANQGSEA. V was trimmed by 0 bases and J by 4 bases, leaving 16 bases between them. The CDR3 is made up of 16 amino acids. CDR3 amino acids: CSVEDQGPALYNEQFF. DNA for the CDR3: TGCAGCGTTGAAGATCAAGGGCCGGCCCTATACAATGAGCAGTTCTTC.

The chain carries TRBV3-1 and TRBJ1-5, with D unclear. The CDR3 covers 15 residues. V dropped 0 bases and J dropped 0 bases, with 6 bases sitting between them. Germline V gene sequence: CDR1 LGHDT, CDR2 YNNKEL (reference sequence). For the CDR3, the DNA is TGTGCCAGCAGCCAAGACAGGTATAGCAATCAGCCCCAGCATTTT. Protein: CASSQDRYSNQPQHF.

This chain connects TRBV6-1 to TRBJ2-1, with 7 bases matching TRBD1. Unmatched junction bases numbered 9, after V lost 8 bases and J lost 5 bases. The CDR3 runs 14 residues. Germline V CDR1 and CDR2: MNHNS, SASEGT. The CDR3 reads CASYRQGGNNEQFF. The CDR3 DNA reads TGTGCCAGCTATAGACAGGGTGGTAACAATGAGCAGTTCTTC.

This clonotype came up many times. The chain carries TRBV12-3 or TRBV12-4 and TRBJ2-6; D is ambiguous. This CDR3 region has 14 residues. The V end was cut by 4 bases, the J end by 0 bases, with 4 bases between. CDR3 DNA sequence: TGTGCCAGCAGTTGGGTCTCTGGGGCCAACGTCCTGACTTTC. Protein product: CASSWVSGANVLTF.